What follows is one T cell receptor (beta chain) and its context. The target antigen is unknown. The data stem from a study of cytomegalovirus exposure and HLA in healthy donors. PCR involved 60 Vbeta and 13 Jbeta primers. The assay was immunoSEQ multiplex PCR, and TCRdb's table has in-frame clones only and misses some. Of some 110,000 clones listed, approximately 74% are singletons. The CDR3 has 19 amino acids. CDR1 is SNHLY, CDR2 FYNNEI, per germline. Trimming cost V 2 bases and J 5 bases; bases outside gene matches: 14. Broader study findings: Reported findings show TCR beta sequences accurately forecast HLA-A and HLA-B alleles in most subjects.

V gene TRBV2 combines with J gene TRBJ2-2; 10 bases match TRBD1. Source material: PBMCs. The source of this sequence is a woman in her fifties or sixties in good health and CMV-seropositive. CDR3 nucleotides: TGTGCCAGCAGTGAACCCCGACAGGGGGCGCGGGAGGAAACCGGGGAGCTGTTTTTT. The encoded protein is CASSEPRQGAREETGELFF.